The T cell receptor beta chain described here comes from a study of monozygotic twins with inflammatory bowel disease. TCRdb re-called the 5' RACE reads and gives one entry per CDR3 protein, without DNA. The sample's table shows approximately 380,000 distinct CDR3 sequences. The CDR3 is 16 amino acids. Germline V gene data show CDR1 as SGHRS and CDR2 as YFSETQ. The sequence was collected from a human donor with ulcerative colitis or Crohn's disease, or a healthy co-twin of an affected twin (not recorded which). V usage is TRBV5-1 and J usage is TRBJ2-3; TCRdb names TRBD2, which stays unverified in the absence of DNA. Material: blood. CDR3: CASSLEGGGTTDTQYF.